The sequence of this T cell receptor (beta chain) was determined in a study of cytomegalovirus exposure and HLA in healthy donors. Overall study results and limits: Subsequent analysis revealed that first-cohort TCR clusters tended to co-occur in the 120 validation repertoires.

The V gene lost 6 bases and the J gene lost 10 bases, with 18 bases spanning the gap. The CDR3 is 13 amino acids. Germline V CDR1 and CDR2: LNHDA, SQIVND (reference sequence). Concerning this clone: No antigen is known for it.

Sequenced by immunoSEQ multiplex PCR; TCRdb stores in-frame clones only, minus some. Of fewer than 250,000 clones detected, roughly 88% appear once; the ten largest clones hold 11% to 15%. This receptor was obtained from a woman aged 25 to 45 in good health and CMV-seropositive. This chain connects TRBV19 to TRBJ1-1; D is uncertain. The specimen was PBMCs. Here the CDR3 DNA reads TGTGCCAGTAGCCCAGATCTTGCCCGCGCAGCTTTCTTT. Encoded protein: CASSPDLARAAFF.